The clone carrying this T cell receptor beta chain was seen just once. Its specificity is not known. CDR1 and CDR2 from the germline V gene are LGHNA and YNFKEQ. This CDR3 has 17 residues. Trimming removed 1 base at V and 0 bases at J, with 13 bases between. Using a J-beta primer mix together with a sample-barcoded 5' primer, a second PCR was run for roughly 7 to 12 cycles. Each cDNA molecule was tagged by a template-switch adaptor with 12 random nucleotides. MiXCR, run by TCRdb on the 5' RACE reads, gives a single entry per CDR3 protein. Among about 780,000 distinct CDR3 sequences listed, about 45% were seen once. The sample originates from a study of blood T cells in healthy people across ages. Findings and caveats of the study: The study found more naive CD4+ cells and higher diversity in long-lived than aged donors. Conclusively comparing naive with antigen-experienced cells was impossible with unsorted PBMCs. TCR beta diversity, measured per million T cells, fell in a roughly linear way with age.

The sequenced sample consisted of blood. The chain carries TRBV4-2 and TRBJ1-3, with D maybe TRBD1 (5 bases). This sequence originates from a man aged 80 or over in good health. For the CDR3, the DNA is TGTGCCAGCAGCCAAGGGGACGACACCTACTCTGGAAACACCATATATTTT. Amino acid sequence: CASSQGDDTYSGNTIYF.